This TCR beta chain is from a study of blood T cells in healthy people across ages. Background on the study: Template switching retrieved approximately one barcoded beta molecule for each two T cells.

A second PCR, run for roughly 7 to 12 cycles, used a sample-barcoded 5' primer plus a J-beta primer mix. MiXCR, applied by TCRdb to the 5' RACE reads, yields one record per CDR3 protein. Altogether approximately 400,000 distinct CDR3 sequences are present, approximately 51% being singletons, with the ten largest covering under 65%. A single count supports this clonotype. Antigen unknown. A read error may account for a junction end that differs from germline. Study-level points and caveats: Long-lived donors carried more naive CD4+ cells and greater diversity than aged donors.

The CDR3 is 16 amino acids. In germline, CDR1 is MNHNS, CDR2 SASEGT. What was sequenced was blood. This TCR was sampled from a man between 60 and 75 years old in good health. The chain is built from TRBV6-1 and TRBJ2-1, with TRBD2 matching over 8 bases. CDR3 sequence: CASSPAGTSSYKEQFF. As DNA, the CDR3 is TGTGCCAGCAGTCCCGCCGGGACTAGTTCTTACAAGGAGCAGTTCTTC.